This is a list of T cell receptor beta chains from one sample in a study of cytomegalovirus exposure and HLA in healthy donors. Profiling relied on immunoSEQ multiplex PCR, and the TCRdb table lists in-frame clones only, not all of them. The table includes 85,000 to 90,000 clones, about 66% detected once. Source material: PBMCs. The receptors derive from a man aged 25-40 years in good health and CMV-seronegative. Both conserved end residues are part of each CDR3. A D gene is named only where the DNA matches it firmly. The size field is filled for only some rows; it gives once, few, many or a size class.

d_call,v_call,j_call,clone_size,cdr3_aa,cdr3_nt
-,TRBV5-4,TRBJ2-2,few,CASSPGGVDTGELFF,TGTGCCAGCAGCCCTGGAGGGGTAGACACCGGGGAGCTGTTTTTT
-,TRBV28,TRBJ1-2,-,CASSLGQSNYGYTF,TGTGCCAGCAGTTTAGGACAGTCCAACTATGGCTACACCTTC
TRBD1,TRBV5-4,TRBJ2-7,-,CASSLRQGASEQYF,TGTGCCAGCAGCTTACGACAGGGGGCTTCCGAGCAGTACTTC
-,TRBV5-1,TRBJ1-1,-,CASSQLQGSGAFF,TGCGCCAGCAGCCAACTACAGGGAAGTGGAGCTTTCTTT
-,TRBV5-1,TRBJ1-4,-,CASSLSLYNNEKLFF,TGCGCCAGCAGCTTGTCGCTCTATAATAATGAAAAACTGTTTTTT
TRBD1,TRBV19,TRBJ1-4,-,CASSIGTRTGDEKLFF,TGTGCCAGTAGTATAGGGACCCGGACAGGGGACGAAAAACTGTTTTTT
TRBD1,TRBV30,TRBJ2-6,-,CAWRGQGGSGANVLTF,TGTGCCTGGAGGGGACAGGGGGGCTCTGGGGCCAACGTCCTGACTTTC
TRBD1,TRBV6-5,TRBJ1-1,-,CASSSRGRATEAFF,TGTGCCAGCAGTTCCAGGGGGCGGGCAACTGAAGCTTTCTTT
TRBD1,TRBV29-1,TRBJ2-7,few,CSVEFRRTGGYEQYF,TGCAGCGTTGAATTTCGGAGGACAGGGGGTTACGAGCAGTACTTC
TRBD2,TRBV5-1,TRBJ2-5,once,CASSLGLAGVTETQYF,TGCGCCAGCAGCTTGGGGCTAGCGGGAGTAACTGAGACCCAGTACTTC
TRBD2,TRBV6-5,TRBJ2-7,once,CASSYQTSGVLYEQYF,TGTGCCAGCAGTTACCAAACTAGCGGGGTATTATACGAGCAGTACTTC
-,TRBV6-6,TRBJ1-1,-,CASSYPEQGNTEAFF,TGTGCCAGCAGCTACCCCGAACAGGGGAACACTGAAGCTTTCTTT
TRBD2,TRBV9,TRBJ2-1,-,CASSASGRVDEQFF,TGTGCCAGCAGCGCCAGCGGGAGGGTCGATGAGCAGTTCTTC
-,TRBV9,TRBJ1-2,-,CASSALGSDGYTF,TGTGCCAGCAGCGCCCTAGGATCGGATGGCTACACCTTC
-,TRBV6-1,TRBJ1-2,-,CASSQGRHYGYTF,TGTGCCAGCAGTCAGGGCCGACACTATGGCTACACCTTC
TRBD2,TRBV13,TRBJ2-1,-,CASSSRNIAGDNEQFF,TGTGCCAGCAGCTCCCGGAACATAGCGGGGGACAATGAGCAGTTCTTC
-,TRBV15,TRBJ2-7,few,CATSRDDGDEQYF,TGTGCCACCAGCAGAGATGACGGGGACGAGCAGTACTTC
-,TRBV4-2,TRBJ2-1,once,CASSQDSGNNEQFF,TGTGCCAGCAGCCAAGATTCCGGTAACAATGAGCAGTTCTTC
-,TRBV28,TRBJ1-4,-,CASSLGGEKLFF,TGTGCCAGCAGTTTGGGGGGAGAAAAACTGTTTTTT
-,TRBV7-3,TRBJ2-3,-,CASSLIGGGGTDTQYF,TGTGCCAGCAGCTTAATCGGGGGAGGAGGAACAGATACGCAGTATTTT
TRBD1,TRBV20-1,TRBJ1-2,-,CSALDRASYTF,TGCAGTGCCCTCGACAGGGCCAGCTACACCTTC
TRBD1,TRBV10-3,TRBJ1-2,-,CAIAGQDPGYTF,TGTGCCATCGCAGGACAGGACCCTGGCTACACCTTC
TRBD1,TRBV6-5,TRBJ1-2,few,CASSFSGTGQRGYTF,TGTGCCAGCAGTTTTTCCGGGACAGGGCAGAGGGGCTACACCTTC
TRBD2,TRBV27,TRBJ2-7,-,CASSLRGLAGASYEQYF,TGTGCCAGCAGTTTACGAGGACTAGCGGGAGCTTCGTACGAGCAGTACTTC
TRBD1,TRBV28,TRBJ1-2,few,CASSFRTGLFLPMIYGYTF,TGTGCCAGCAGTTTCAGGACAGGATTATTCCTTCCGATGATCTATGGCTACACCTTC
-,TRBV4-1,TRBJ1-2,-,CASSAGTLYGYTF,TGCGCCAGCAGCGCAGGGACTCTCTATGGCTACACCTTC
-,TRBV10-3,TRBJ1-5,-,CAISGYRTVNSNQPQHF,TGTGCCATCAGTGGATATAGAACAGTAAATAGCAATCAGCCCCAGCATTTT
-,TRBV5-3,TRBJ2-1,once,CARSLTRNEQFF,TGTGCCAGAAGCTTGACGCGGAATGAGCAGTTCTTC
-,TRBV28,TRBJ2-7,-,CAAVQGGVGLHF,TGTGCCGCCGTCCAAGGAGGGGTCGGGTTGCACTTC
TRBD1,TRBV7-2,TRBJ1-5,few,CASSPTGLSNQPQHF,TGTGCCAGCAGTCCGACAGGGTTGAGCAATCAGCCCCAGCATTTT
-,TRBV28,TRBJ1-3,-,CASSSHYRGNTIYF,TGTGCCAGCAGCTCACACTACAGGGGAAACACCATATATTTT
TRBD2,TRBV7-9,TRBJ2-7,few,CASSPRTRVSTYEQYF,TGTGCCAGCAGCCCCAGGACTAGGGTCAGTACCTACGAGCAGTACTTC
-,TRBV27,TRBJ2-7,once,CASALGSSYEQYF,TGTGCCAGCGCTCTGGGGAGCTCCTACGAGCAGTACTTC
-,TRBV30,TRBJ2-7,few,CAWSGTGGHEQYF,TGTGCCTGGAGTGGAACGGGGGGCCACGAGCAGTACTTC
-,TRBV19,TRBJ2-7,-,CASSLDREGEQYF,TGTGCCAGTAGCCTGGACAGGGAGGGCGAGCAGTACTTC
-,TRBV7-9,TRBJ1-1,-,CASSLTANTEAFF,TGTGCCAGCAGCTTAACAGCAAACACTGAAGCTTTCTTT
-,TRBV11-2,TRBJ1-1,-,CASSWRGGTEAFF,TGTGCCAGCAGCTGGAGAGGAGGCACTGAAGCTTTCTTT
-,TRBV5-6,TRBJ2-3,-,CASSFRLSRDTQYF,TGTGCCAGCAGCTTTAGACTAAGCAGAGATACGCAGTATTTT
TRBD2,TRBV7-3,TRBJ2-3,-,CASSLREGDTQYF,TGTGCCAGCAGCCTGCGGGAGGGAGATACGCAGTATTTT
-,TRBV2,TRBJ2-6,-,CASFRGSSGANVLTF,TGTGCCAGCTTCCGCGGCAGCTCTGGGGCCAACGTCCTGACTTTC
-,TRBV6-1,TRBJ2-5,-,CASSEARGETQYF,TGTGCCAGCAGTGAAGCACGAGGAGAGACCCAGTACTTC
TRBD2,TRBV6-4,TRBJ2-1,-,CASSYGGDHNEQFF,TGTGCCAGCAGCTACGGGGGGGATCACAATGAGCAGTTCTTC
-,TRBV27,TRBJ1-2,few,CASNSQGRDYGYTF,TGTGCCAGCAATTCTCAGGGGCGAGACTATGGCTACACCTTC
-,TRBV7-9,TRBJ2-3,-,CASSLRNGGTDTQYF,TGTGCCAGCAGTTTACGGAACGGGGGCACAGATACGCAGTATTTT
TRBD2,TRBV4-1,TRBJ2-7,-,CASSQGGGSYEQYF,TGCGCCAGCAGCCAAGGGGGAGGGTCCTACGAGCAGTACTTC
TRBD1,TRBV28,TRBJ1-1,-,CASRGGDRSTEAFF,TGTGCCAGCAGGGGGGGGGACAGGAGCACTGAAGCTTTCTTT
-,TRBV7-6,TRBJ1-2,few,CASSSQPQGGDNGYTF,TGTGCCAGCAGCTCGCAGCCGCAGGGTGGTGACAATGGCTACACCTTC
-,TRBV30,TRBJ1-1,-,CAWDAGRAFF,TGTGCCTGGGATGCAGGCCGGGCTTTCTTT
-,TRBV11-2,TRBJ1-1,-,CASSLEFGSRNTEAFF,TGTGCCAGCAGCTTAGAATTCGGTAGCAGGAACACTGAAGCTTTCTTT
TRBD2,TRBV6-5,TRBJ2-7,-,CASSSTLAGAVYEQYF,TGTGCCAGCAGTTCAACCTTAGCGGGGGCGGTCTACGAGCAGTACTTC
-,TRBV30,TRBJ1-1,-,CAEGGARNTEAFF,TGTGCCGAGGGGGGGGCCAGGAACACTGAAGCTTTCTTT
TRBD1,TRBV7-2,TRBJ2-7,-,CASSFFRGPNYEQYF,TGTGCCAGCAGCTTCTTCAGGGGGCCCAACTACGAGCAGTACTTC
-,TRBV27,TRBJ1-1,-,CASTIRPGTEAFF,TGTGCCAGCACCATACGACCGGGCACTGAAGCTTTCTTT
-,TRBV9,TRBJ2-3,-,CASSAGSGPNPQYF,TGTGCCAGCAGCGCAGGGTCCGGCCCAAACCCTCAGTATTTT
-,TRBV7-3,TRBJ2-2,-,CASSLVETGELFF,TGTGCCAGCAGCTTAGTAGAGACCGGGGAGCTGTTTTTT
-,TRBV5-1,TRBJ2-2,once,CASSLVASPGGELFF,TGCGCCAGCAGCTTGGTAGCTAGTCCGGGCGGGGAGCTGTTTTTT